This T cell receptor beta chain was recorded in a study of OX40 agonist ivuxolimab in advanced cancers. Notes on the study in general: Among the lowest peripheral clonal expansion occurred in 0.1-3.0 mg/kg partial responders.

CDR1 is LGHNA, CDR2 YSLEER, per germline. This CDR3 comprises 16 residues. Trimming stripped 1 base from V and 0 bases from J, with 10 bases between. Generated by immunoSEQ multiplex PCR, the TCRdb table keeps only in-frame clones and is missing some. The repertoire holds 20,000 to 25,000 clones, over 80% seen once, with less than 9% in the top ten. For this clone: Its antigen remains unidentified.

The source was CD4+ or CD8+ T cells sorted from blood, collected in a trial of the OX40 agonist ivuxolimab. This TCR was sampled from an adult with an advanced solid tumor such as melanoma, head and neck, liver or kidney cancer. V is TRBV4-3 and J is TRBJ2-4, with D possibly called TRBD1 or TRBD2 (6 bases each). CDR3 bases: TGCGCCAGCAGCCAAGCACAGGGACTAGCCAAAAACATTCAGTACTTC. Residues: CASSQAQGLAKNIQYF.